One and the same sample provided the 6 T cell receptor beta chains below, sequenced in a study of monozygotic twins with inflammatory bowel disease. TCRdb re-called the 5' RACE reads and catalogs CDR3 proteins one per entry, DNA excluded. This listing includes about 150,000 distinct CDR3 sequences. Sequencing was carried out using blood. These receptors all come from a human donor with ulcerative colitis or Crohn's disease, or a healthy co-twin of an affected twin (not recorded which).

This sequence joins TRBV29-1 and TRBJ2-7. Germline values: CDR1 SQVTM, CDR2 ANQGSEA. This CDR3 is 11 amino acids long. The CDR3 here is CSVSDAYEQYF.

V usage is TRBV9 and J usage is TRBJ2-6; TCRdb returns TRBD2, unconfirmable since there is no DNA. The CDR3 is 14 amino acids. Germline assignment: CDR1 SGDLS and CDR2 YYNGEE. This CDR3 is CATSRHSGANVLTF. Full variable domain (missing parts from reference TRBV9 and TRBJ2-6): DSGVTQTPKHLITATGQRVTLRCSPRSGDLSVYWYQQSLDQGLQFLIQYYNGEERAKGNILERFSAQQFPDLHSELNLSSLELGDSALYFCATSRHSGANVLTFGAGSRLTVL.

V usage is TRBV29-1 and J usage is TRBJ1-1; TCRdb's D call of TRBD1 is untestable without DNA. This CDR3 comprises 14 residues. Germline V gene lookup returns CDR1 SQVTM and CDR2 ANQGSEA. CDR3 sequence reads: CSVDLGRKNTEAFF.

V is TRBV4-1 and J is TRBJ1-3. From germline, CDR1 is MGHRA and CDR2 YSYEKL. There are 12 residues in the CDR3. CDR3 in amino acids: CASSQDGDTIYF.

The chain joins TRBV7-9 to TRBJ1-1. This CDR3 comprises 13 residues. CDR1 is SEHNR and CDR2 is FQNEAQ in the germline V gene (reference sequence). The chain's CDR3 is CASSLEGLHKAFF.

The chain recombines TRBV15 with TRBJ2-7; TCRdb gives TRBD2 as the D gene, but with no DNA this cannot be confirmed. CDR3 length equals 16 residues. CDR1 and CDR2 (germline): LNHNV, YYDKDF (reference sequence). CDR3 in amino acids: CATSREASGSSYEQYF.